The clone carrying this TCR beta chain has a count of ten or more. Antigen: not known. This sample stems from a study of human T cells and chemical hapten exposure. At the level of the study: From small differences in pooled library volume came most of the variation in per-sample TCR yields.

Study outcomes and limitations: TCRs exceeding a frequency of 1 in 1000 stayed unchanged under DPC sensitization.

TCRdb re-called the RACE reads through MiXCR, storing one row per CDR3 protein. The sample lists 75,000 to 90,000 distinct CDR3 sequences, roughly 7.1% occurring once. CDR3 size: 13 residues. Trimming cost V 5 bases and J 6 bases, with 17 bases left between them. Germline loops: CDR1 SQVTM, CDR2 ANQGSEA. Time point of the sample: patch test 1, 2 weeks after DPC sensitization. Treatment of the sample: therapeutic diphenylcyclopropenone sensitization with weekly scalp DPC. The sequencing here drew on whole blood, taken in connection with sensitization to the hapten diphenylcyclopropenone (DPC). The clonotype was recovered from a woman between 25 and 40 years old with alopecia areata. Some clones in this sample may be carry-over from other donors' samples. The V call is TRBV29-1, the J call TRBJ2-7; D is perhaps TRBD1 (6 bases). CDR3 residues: CSVQEHQGFEQYF. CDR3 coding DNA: TGCAGCGTTCAGGAACACCAGGGGTTCGAGCAGTACTTC.